These T cell receptor beta chains were read from a single sample in a study of OX40 agonist ivuxolimab in advanced cancers. Clones were sequenced by immunoSEQ multiplex PCR, and TCRdb holds only the in-frame ones, with some missing. The top ten clones hold more than 1% of a sample with approximately 61,000 clones, 80% of them seen once. Material: CD4+ or CD8+ T cells sorted from blood, obtained in a trial of the OX40 agonist ivuxolimab. Receptors originate from an adult with an advanced solid tumor such as melanoma, head and neck, liver or kidney cancer. The CDR3 runs from the conserved cysteine through the conserved F or W. A D gene is named only where the DNA matches it firmly. Clone size, where shown, is once, few, many, or a class for clones that have expanded.

TGCGCCAGCAGCCAAGGTTGGGGGGGGGCTGGAGAGACCCAGTACTTC	CASSQGWGGAGETQYF	.	.	TRBV4-1	TRBJ2-5
TGTGCCAGCAGCTCTAGCGGGGGGACGGAGACCCAGTACTTC	CASSSSGGTETQYF	.	TRBD2	TRBV6-1	TRBJ2-5
TGTGCCAGCAGCCCCGGCGGTCACTTTAACTATGGCTACACCTTC	CASSPGGHFNYGYTF	few	.	TRBV5-4	TRBJ1-2
TGTGCCAGCACTACAGGGTCTCAGCCCCAGCATTTT	CASTTGSQPQHF	.	.	TRBV2	TRBJ1-5
TGCGCCAGCACCGAGACACAGACGCAACACTCTGGAAACACCATATATTTT	CASTETQTQHSGNTIYF	few	.	TRBV4-1	TRBJ1-3
TGCGCCAGCAGCCAAGATGGTGCGAATGAGCAGTACTTC	CASSQDGANEQYF	.	.	TRBV4-1	TRBJ2-5
TGTGCCAGCAGCCGCGGGGGGACCACAGATACGCAGTATTTT	CASSRGGTTDTQYF	.	TRBD2	TRBV11-2	TRBJ2-3
TGTGCCACCAGCGGAGGGACAGGGGTCCAAGAGACCCAGTACTTC	CATSGGTGVQETQYF	.	TRBD1	TRBV15	TRBJ2-5
TGTGCCAGCAGTAACACAGGGGGTGGACAGCCCCAGCATTTT	CASSNTGGGQPQHF	.	TRBD1	TRBV6-1	TRBJ1-5
TGTGCCAGCAGCTTATATATCTACGAGCAGTACTTC	CASSLYIYEQYF	.	.	TRBV7-2	TRBJ2-7
TGTGCCAGCAGCTTAGATACAGGGGGCGACACTGAAGCTTTCTTT	CASSLDTGGDTEAFF	.	TRBD1	TRBV7-6	TRBJ1-1
TGTGCCAGCAGCCCCCCCGGTGGCTACACCTTC	CASSPPGGYTF	once	.	TRBV7-2	TRBJ1-2
TGCAGTGCTGGGGGCACAGATACGCAGTATTTT	CSAGGTDTQYF	.	.	TRBV20-1	TRBJ2-3
TGTGCCAGCAGCTCCGAGTTCTTACAGCCCCAGCATTTT	CASSSEFLQPQHF	.	.	TRBV7-2	TRBJ1-5
TGTGCCAGCAGTTACAGGGGGAGCGGAGGTGGAAACACCATATATTTT	CASSYRGSGGGNTIYF	.	.	TRBV6-5	TRBJ1-3
TGTGCCTGGGAGGGTACAGGGTGGGGCAATCAGCCCCAGCATTTT	CAWEGTGWGNQPQHF	few	.	TRBV30	TRBJ1-5
TGTGCCAGCAGTGAACGGTCCCCCGGCTACAATGAGCAGTTCTTC	CASSERSPGYNEQFF	.	.	TRBV2	TRBJ2-1
TGTGCCAGCATGAGGGTGAACACTGAAGCTTTCTTT	CASMRVNTEAFF	few	.	TRBV6-5	TRBJ1-1
TGTGCCAGCTCACGAGGAGACTACGAGCAGTACTTC	CASSRGDYEQYF	.	.	TRBV18	TRBJ2-7
TGTGCCAGCAGCCGACAGGAAGACAATGAGCAGTTCTTC	CASSRQEDNEQFF	.	.	TRBV7-2	TRBJ2-1
TGTGCCAGCAGTTTCTCACCGACGCCTGCTAGGGAGCAGTACTTC	CASSFSPTPAREQYF	.	.	TRBV27	TRBJ2-7
TGTGCCAGCAGCTTGGGCTTGGGGAGCACAGATACGCAGTATTTT	CASSLGLGSTDTQYF	.	.	TRBV5-6	TRBJ2-3
TGTGCCAGCAGTCCAGGGACAGGCTCTGGCTACACCTTC	CASSPGTGSGYTF	few	TRBD1	TRBV6-6	TRBJ1-2
TGCGCCAGCAGCTTGGTCGGTGGAACTAATGAAAAACTGTTTTTT	CASSLVGGTNEKLFF	.	.	TRBV5-1	TRBJ1-4
TGTGCCAGCAGCTTAGGCAGGGGGATCGGGAACACCATATATTTT	CASSLGRGIGNTIYF	.	TRBD1	TRBV7-9	TRBJ1-3
TGTGCCAGCAGGCGGGGTGGCGGGGGGGCCGAGGATACGCAGTATTTT	CASRRGGGGAEDTQYF	few	TRBD2	TRBV2	TRBJ2-3